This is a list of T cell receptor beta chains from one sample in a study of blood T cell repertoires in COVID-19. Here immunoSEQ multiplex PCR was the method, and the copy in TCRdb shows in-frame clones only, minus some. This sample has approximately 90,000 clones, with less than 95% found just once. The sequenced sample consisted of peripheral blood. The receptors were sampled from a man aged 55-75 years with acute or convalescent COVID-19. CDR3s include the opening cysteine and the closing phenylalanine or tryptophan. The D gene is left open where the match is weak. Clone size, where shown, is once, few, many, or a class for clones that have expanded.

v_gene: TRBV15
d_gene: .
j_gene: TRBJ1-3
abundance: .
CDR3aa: CATSRDTGFSDTIYF
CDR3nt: TGTGCCACCAGCAGGGATACAGGGTTTTCAGACACCATATATTTT

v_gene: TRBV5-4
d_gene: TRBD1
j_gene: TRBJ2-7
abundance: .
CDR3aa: CASSPGGTGAYEQYF
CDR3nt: TGTGCCAGCAGCCCTGGGGGGACAGGAGCCTACGAGCAGTACTTC

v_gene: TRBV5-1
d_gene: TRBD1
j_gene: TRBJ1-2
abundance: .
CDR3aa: CASSSKTGVAGNGYTF
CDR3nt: TGCGCCAGCAGCTCAAAAACAGGGGTAGCAGGGAATGGCTACACCTTC

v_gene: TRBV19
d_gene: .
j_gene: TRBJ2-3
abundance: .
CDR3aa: CASSITRGYTDTQYF
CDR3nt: TGTGCCAGTAGTATAACCCGCGGATACACAGATACGCAGTATTTT

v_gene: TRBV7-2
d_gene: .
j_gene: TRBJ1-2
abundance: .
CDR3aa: CASSLGQAANYGYTF
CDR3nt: TGTGCCAGCAGCTTAGGACAGGCAGCTAACTATGGCTACACCTTC

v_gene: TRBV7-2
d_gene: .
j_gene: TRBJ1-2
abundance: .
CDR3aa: CASSPRPGAYGYTF
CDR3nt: TGTGCCAGCAGCCCCAGGCCAGGGGCCTATGGCTACACCTTC

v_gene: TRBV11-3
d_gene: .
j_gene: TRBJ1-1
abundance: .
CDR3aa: CASRQTATPVEAFF
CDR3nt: TGTGCCAGCAGGCAGACAGCAACCCCGGTTGAAGCTTTCTTT

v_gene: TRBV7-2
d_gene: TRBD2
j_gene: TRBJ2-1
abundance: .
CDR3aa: CASSLDEGRGEQFF
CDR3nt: TGTGCCAGCAGCTTAGATGAGGGGAGGGGAGAGCAGTTCTTC

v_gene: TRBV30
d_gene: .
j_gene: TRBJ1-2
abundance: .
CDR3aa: CALRRGHYTF
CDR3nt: TGTGCCTTACGGAGGGGCCACTACACCTTC

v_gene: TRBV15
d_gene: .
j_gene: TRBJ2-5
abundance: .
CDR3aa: CATSRDRGTETQYF
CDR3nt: TGTGCCACCAGCAGAGACAGGGGAACGGAGACCCAGTACTTC

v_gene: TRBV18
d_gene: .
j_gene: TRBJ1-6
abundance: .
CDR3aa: CASSPDLASSYNSPLHF
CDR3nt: TGTGCCAGCTCACCAGACCTCGCTAGCTCCTATAATTCACCCCTCCACTTT

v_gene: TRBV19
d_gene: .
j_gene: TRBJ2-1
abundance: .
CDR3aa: CASRLMSSYNEQFF
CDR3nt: TGTGCCAGTAGGCTGATGAGCTCCTACAATGAGCAGTTCTTC

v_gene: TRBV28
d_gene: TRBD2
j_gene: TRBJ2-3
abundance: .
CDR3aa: CASSSVAGMVTDTQYF
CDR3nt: TGTGCCAGCAGTTCTGTAGCGGGGATGGTAACAGATACGCAGTATTTT

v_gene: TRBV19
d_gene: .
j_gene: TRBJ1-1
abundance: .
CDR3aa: CASSIEGQANTEAFF
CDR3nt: TGTGCCAGTAGTATAGAAGGTCAGGCTAACACTGAAGCTTTCTTT

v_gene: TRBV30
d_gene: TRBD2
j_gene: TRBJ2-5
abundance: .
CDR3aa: CAFGVAGGVGETQYF
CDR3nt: TGTGCCTTCGGAGTAGCGGGGGGGGTTGGGGAGACCCAGTACTTC

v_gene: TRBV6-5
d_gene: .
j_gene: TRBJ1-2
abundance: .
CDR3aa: CASIEGGSYGYTF
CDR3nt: TGTGCCAGCATCGAAGGAGGGTCCTATGGCTACACCTTC

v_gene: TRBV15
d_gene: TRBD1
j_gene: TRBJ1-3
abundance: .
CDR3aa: CATSIDRGRNTIYF
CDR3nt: TGTGCCACCAGCATCGACAGGGGGAGGAACACCATATATTTT

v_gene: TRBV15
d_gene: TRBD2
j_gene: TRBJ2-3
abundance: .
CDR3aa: CATSRVGLAGVADTQYF
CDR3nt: TGTGCCACCAGCAGAGTTGGACTAGCGGGGGTTGCAGATACGCAGTATTTT

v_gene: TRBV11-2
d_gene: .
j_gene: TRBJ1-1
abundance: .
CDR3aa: CASSLRTVTEAFF
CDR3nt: TGTGCCAGCAGCCTAAGAACGGTGACTGAAGCTTTCTTT

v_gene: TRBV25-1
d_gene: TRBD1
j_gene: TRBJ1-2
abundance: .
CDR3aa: CASSEFGDRYGYTF
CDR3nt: TGTGCCAGCAGTGAATTTGGGGACAGATATGGCTACACCTTC

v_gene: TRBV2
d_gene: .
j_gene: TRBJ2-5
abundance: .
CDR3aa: CASATGLPGTQETQYF
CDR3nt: TGTGCCAGTGCCACGGGACTCCCGGGGACCCAAGAGACCCAGTACTTC

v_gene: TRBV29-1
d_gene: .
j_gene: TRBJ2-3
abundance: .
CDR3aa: CGGSADTQYF
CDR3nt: TGTGGGGGGTCCGCAGATACGCAGTATTTT

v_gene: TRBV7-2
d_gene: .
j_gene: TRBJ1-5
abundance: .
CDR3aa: CASSLAHNQPQHF
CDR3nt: TGTGCCAGCAGCTTAGCTCACAATCAGCCCCAGCATTTT

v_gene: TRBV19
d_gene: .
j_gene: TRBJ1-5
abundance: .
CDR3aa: CASTLGGNSNQPQHF
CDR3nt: TGTGCCAGTACCCTGGGAGGGAATAGCAATCAGCCCCAGCATTTT

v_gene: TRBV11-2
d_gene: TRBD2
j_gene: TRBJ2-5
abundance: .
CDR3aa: CASSLATGTSATQYF
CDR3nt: TGTGCCAGCAGCTTAGCCACCGGGACTAGCGCTACCCAGTACTTC

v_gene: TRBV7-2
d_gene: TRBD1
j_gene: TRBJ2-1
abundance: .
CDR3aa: CASSAGTGSYNEQFF
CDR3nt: TGTGCCAGCAGCGCCGGGACAGGGTCCTACAATGAGCAGTTCTTC

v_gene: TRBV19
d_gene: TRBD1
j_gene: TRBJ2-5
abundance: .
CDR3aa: CASSPGQVRYQETQYF
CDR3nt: TGTGCCAGTAGTCCGGGACAGGTCAGGTACCAAGAGACCCAGTACTTC

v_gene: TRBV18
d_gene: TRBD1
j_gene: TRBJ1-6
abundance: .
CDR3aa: CASSPLNRGYNSPLHF
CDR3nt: TGTGCCAGCTCACCACTTAACAGGGGATATAATTCACCCCTCCACTTT

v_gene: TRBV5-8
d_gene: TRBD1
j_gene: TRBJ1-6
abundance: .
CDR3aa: CASSLVRTGGNSPLHF
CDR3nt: TGTGCCAGCAGCTTGGTCCGGACAGGGGGCAATTCACCCCTCCACTTT

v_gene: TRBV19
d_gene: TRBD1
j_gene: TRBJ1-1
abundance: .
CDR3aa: CASSLGQGTEAFF
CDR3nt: TGTGCCAGTAGTCTGGGACAGGGGACTGAAGCTTTCTTT

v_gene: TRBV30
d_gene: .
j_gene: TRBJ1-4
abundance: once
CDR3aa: CAWSVRGWNEKLFF
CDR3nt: TGTGCCTGGAGTGTCCGGGGGTGGAATGAAAAACTGTTTTTT

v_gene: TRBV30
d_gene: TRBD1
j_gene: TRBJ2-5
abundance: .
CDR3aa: CAWSHRQGRETQYF
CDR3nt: TGTGCCTGGTCCCACCGACAGGGTCGGGAGACCCAGTACTTC

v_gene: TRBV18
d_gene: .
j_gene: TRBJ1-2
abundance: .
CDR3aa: CASSPTSQVTSYGYTF
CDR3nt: TGTGCCAGCTCACCGACATCTCAAGTCACTAGCTATGGCTACACCTTC

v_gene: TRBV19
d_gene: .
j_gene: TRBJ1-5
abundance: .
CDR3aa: CASSILEYSNQPQHF
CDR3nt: TGTGCCAGTAGTATATTGGAGTATAGCAATCAGCCCCAGCATTTT

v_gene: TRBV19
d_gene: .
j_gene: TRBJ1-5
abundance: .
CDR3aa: CASSMIGGNQPQHF
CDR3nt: TGTGCCAGTAGTATGATAGGGGGCAATCAGCCCCAGCATTTT

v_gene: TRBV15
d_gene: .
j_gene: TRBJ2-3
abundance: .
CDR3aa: CATSRDFGGATPDTQYF
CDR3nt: TGTGCCACCAGCAGAGATTTTGGGGGCGCGACTCCAGATACGCAGTATTTT

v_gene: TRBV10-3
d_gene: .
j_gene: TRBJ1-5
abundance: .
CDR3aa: CAISESRGNQPQHF
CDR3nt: TGTGCCATCAGTGAATCCAGGGGCAATCAGCCCCAGCATTTT

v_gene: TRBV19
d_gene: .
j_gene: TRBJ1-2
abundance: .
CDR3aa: CASASRQATNYGYTF
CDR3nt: TGTGCCTCCGCCTCCCGACAGGCCACTAACTATGGCTACACCTTC

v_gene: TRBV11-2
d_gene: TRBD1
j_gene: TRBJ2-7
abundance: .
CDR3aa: CASRYTGAWIYEQYF
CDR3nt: TGTGCCAGCAGATACACAGGGGCCTGGATCTACGAGCAGTACTTC

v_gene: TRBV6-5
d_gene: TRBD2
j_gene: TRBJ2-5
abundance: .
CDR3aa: CASSISGGRTQYF
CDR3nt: TGTGCCAGCAGCATTAGCGGGGGGAGGACCCAGTACTTC

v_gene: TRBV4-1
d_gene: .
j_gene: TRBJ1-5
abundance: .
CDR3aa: CASSQDSSIQPQHF
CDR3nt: TGCGCCAGCAGCCAAGATAGTAGTATTCAGCCCCAGCATTTT

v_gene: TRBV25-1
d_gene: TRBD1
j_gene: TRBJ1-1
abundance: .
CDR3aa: CASSESGRGLPEAFF
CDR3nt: TGTGCCAGCAGTGAATCGGGCAGGGGGCTGCCTGAAGCTTTCTTT

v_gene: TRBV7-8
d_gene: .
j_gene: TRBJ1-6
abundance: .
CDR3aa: CASSSGTQGFHNSPLHF
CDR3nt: TGTGCCAGCAGCTCCGGGACTCAGGGTTTCCATAATTCACCCCTCCACTTT

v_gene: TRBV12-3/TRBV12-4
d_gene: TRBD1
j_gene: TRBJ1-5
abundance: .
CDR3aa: CASKGQNNQPQHF
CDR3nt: TGTGCCAGCAAGGGACAGAACAATCAGCCCCAGCATTTT

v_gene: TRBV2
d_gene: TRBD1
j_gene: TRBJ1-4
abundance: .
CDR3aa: CASSATWTGREKLFF
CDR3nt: TGTGCCAGCAGTGCCACCTGGACAGGAAGGGAAAAACTGTTTTTT

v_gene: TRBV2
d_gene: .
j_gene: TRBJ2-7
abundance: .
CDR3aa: CASKGELGEQYF
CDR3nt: TGTGCCAGCAAGGGGGAGTTGGGCGAGCAGTACTTC

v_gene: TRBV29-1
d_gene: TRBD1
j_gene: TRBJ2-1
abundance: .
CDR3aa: CSVDDRGTGNENEQFF
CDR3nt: TGCAGCGTGGATGATCGGGGGACAGGGAATGAGAATGAGCAGTTCTTC

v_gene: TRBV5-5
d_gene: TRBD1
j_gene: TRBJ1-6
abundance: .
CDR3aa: CASTRQGSSPLHF
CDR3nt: TGTGCCAGCACTAGACAGGGGAGTTCACCCCTCCACTTT